This T cell receptor (beta chain) was recovered during a study of identical twins. Findings of the study overall: Insertions were fewer in abundant cord blood beta clonotypes, whereas memory repertoires showed none of this pattern. Twins shared beta out-of-frame sequences in excess, but this excess was weaker.

After template switching added a universal primer site, the resulting cDNA carried unique molecular identifiers. Using its own MiXCR run on the 5' RACE reads, TCRdb lists one record per CDR3 protein. The sample includes 1,800,000 or so distinct CDR3 sequences, less than 40% seen only once; the top ten take under 0.35%. This clonotype was observed a handful of times. Its antigen is as yet unknown. V shed 6 bases and J 0 bases; nucleotides not matched to a gene: 8. The CDR3 extends over 15 amino acids. Looked up from germline, CDR1 is MNHEY and CDR2 is SVGAGI. Sequencing was done on a sample of cord blood. This rearrangement joins TRBV6-5 to TRBJ2-7; 7 nucleotides match TRBD1. The sequence came from a newborn girl in good health. In DNA form, the CDR3 reads TGTGCCAGCAGAACAGGGGCCACAATCTCCTACGAGCAGTACTTC. Translating it yields CASRTGATISYEQYF.